These T cell receptor beta chains were read from a single sample in a study of T cells in Graves' hyperthyroidism and ophthalmopathy. MiXCR was run by TCRdb on the multiplex PCR reads, yielding one entry per CDR3 protein. In the table there are a few hundred thousand distinct CDR3 sequences, 46% of which are singletons. The specimen was peripheral blood or thyroid tissue (not recorded which). Receptors originate from a woman aged 18 to 35 with Graves' hyperthyroidism. Both conserved end residues are part of each CDR3. The order of the fields is V gene, J gene, D gene, CDR3 length, clone size, CDR3 protein, CDR3 DNA. D genes are given only for firm matches. A row's size may be missing; if present it is once, few, many or a size class.

v_gene: TRBV25-1; j_gene: TRBJ1-2; d_gene: TRBD1; len: 17; abundance: -; CDR3aa: CASSAGQGASASYGYTF; CDR3nt: TGTGCCAGCAGTGCGGGACAGGGTGCTTCGGCATCCTATGGCTACACCTTC
v_gene: TRBV10-3; j_gene: TRBJ2-5; d_gene: -; len: 15; abundance: many; CDR3aa: CAISDGGTQRETQYF; CDR3nt: TGTGCCATCAGTGATGGGGGGACCCAACGGGAGACCCAGTACTTC
v_gene: TRBV2; j_gene: TRBJ1-3; d_gene: TRBD1; len: 18; abundance: few; CDR3aa: CASSQTIQGQGRRNTIYF; CDR3nt: TGTGCCAGCAGCCAAACCATCCAAGGACAGGGCCGTAGAAACACCATATATTTT
v_gene: TRBV7-1; j_gene: TRBJ2-6; d_gene: -; len: 17; abundance: -; CDR3aa: CASSSPGRNSGANVLTF; CDR3nt: TGTGCCAGCAGCTCTCCCGGACGGAACTCTGGGGCCAACGTCCTGACTTTC
v_gene: TRBV20-1; j_gene: TRBJ1-5; d_gene: -; len: 13; abundance: many; CDR3aa: CSASIGSNQPQHF; CDR3nt: TGCAGTGCTAGTATTGGGAGCAATCAGCCCCAGCATTTT
v_gene: TRBV2; j_gene: TRBJ2-5; d_gene: -; len: 16; abundance: few; CDR3aa: CASSEFVRGVEETQYF; CDR3nt: TGTGCCAGCAGTGAGTTTGTCAGGGGGGTAGAAGAGACCCAGTACTTC
v_gene: TRBV6-1; j_gene: TRBJ2-7; d_gene: TRBD2; len: 14; abundance: -; CDR3aa: CASRGLALDYEQYF; CDR3nt: TGTGCCAGCAGGGGACTAGCGTTAGACTACGAGCAGTACTTC
v_gene: TRBV7-9; j_gene: TRBJ1-1; d_gene: TRBD1; len: 14; abundance: -; CDR3aa: CASSQGTGNTEAFF; CDR3nt: TGTGCCAGCAGCCAAGGGACAGGGAACACTGAAGCTTTCTTT
v_gene: TRBV29-1; j_gene: TRBJ1-1; d_gene: TRBD1; len: 12; abundance: -; CDR3aa: CSAAGTAYEAFF; CDR3nt: TGCAGCGCAGCCGGGACAGCTTATGAAGCTTTCTTT
v_gene: TRBV15; j_gene: TRBJ1-1; d_gene: -; len: 14; abundance: many; CDR3aa: CATSRDEGDTEAFF; CDR3nt: TGTGCCACCAGCAGAGACGAGGGAGACACTGAAGCTTTCTTT
v_gene: TRBV12-3/TRBV12-4; j_gene: TRBJ2-5; d_gene: TRBD1; len: 13; abundance: -; CDR3aa: CASAGTGMKTQYF; CDR3nt: TGTGCTAGTGCCGGGACAGGGATGAAGACCCAGTACTTC
v_gene: TRBV2; j_gene: TRBJ1-5; d_gene: -; len: 15; abundance: -; CDR3aa: CASSEAGGWGQPQHF; CDR3nt: TGTGCCAGCAGTGAGGCGGGGGGCTGGGGTCAGCCCCAGCATTTT
v_gene: TRBV20-1; j_gene: TRBJ1-2; d_gene: -; len: 15; abundance: -; CDR3aa: CSARELAGYNYGYTF; CDR3nt: TGCAGTGCTAGAGAACTAGCGGGATATAACTATGGCTACACCTTC
v_gene: TRBV29-1; j_gene: TRBJ1-1; d_gene: TRBD1; len: 12; abundance: many; CDR3aa: CSGDRVWTEAFF; CDR3nt: TGCAGCGGTGACAGGGTTTGGACTGAAGCTTTCTTT
v_gene: TRBV2; j_gene: TRBJ2-5; d_gene: -; len: 12; abundance: -; CDR3aa: CASSEYVETQYF; CDR3nt: TGTGCCAGCAGTGAATACGTGGAGACCCAGTACTTC
v_gene: TRBV7-9; j_gene: TRBJ2-5; d_gene: TRBD1; len: 14; abundance: -; CDR3aa: CASSQTGGYETQYF; CDR3nt: TGTGCCAGCAGCCAGACAGGGGGCTACGAGACCCAGTACTTC
v_gene: TRBV19; j_gene: TRBJ1-3; d_gene: -; len: 13; abundance: few; CDR3aa: CASRTVSGNTIYF; CDR3nt: TGTGCCAGTAGGACAGTCTCTGGAAACACCATATATTTT
v_gene: TRBV5-1; j_gene: TRBJ1-4; d_gene: -; len: 16; abundance: -; CDR3aa: CASSLWGGTQNEKLFF; CDR3nt: TGCGCCAGCAGCTTGTGGGGCGGGACTCAAAATGAAAAACTGTTTTTT
v_gene: TRBV7-8; j_gene: TRBJ2-4; d_gene: -; len: 13; abundance: once; CDR3aa: CASSWDAKNIQYF; CDR3nt: TGTGCCAGCAGCTGGGACGCCAAAAACATTCAGTACTTC
v_gene: TRBV7-2; j_gene: TRBJ1-2; d_gene: -; len: 12; abundance: many; CDR3aa: CASSLAKGGYTF; CDR3nt: TGTGCCAGCAGCTTAGCCAAAGGCGGCTACACCTTC
v_gene: TRBV10-3; j_gene: TRBJ2-7; d_gene: TRBD2; len: 16; abundance: -; CDR3aa: CAIRGLAGGRSYEQYF; CDR3nt: TGTGCCATCAGGGGACTAGCGGGAGGTCGCTCCTACGAGCAGTACTTC
v_gene: TRBV2; j_gene: TRBJ1-2; d_gene: -; len: 13; abundance: -; CDR3aa: CASSVGTPGGYTF; CDR3nt: TGTGCCAGCAGCGTAGGCACCCCGGGGGGCTACACCTTC
v_gene: TRBV2; j_gene: TRBJ2-2; d_gene: -; len: 15; abundance: few; CDR3aa: CASSVSGTHTGELFF; CDR3nt: TGTGCCAGCAGTGTCTCTGGGACACACACCGGGGAGCTGTTTTTT
v_gene: TRBV19; j_gene: TRBJ2-7; d_gene: TRBD2; len: 15; abundance: many; CDR3aa: CASSIRAGGGYEQYF; CDR3nt: TGTGCCAGTAGTATCCGAGCGGGAGGAGGCTACGAGCAGTACTTC
v_gene: TRBV19; j_gene: TRBJ2-5; d_gene: -; len: 15; abundance: few; CDR3aa: CASSIDPTIQETQYF; CDR3nt: TGTGCCAGTAGTATAGATCCGACTATCCAAGAGACCCAGTACTTC
v_gene: TRBV10-2; j_gene: TRBJ1-2; d_gene: -; len: 13; abundance: many; CDR3aa: CASSESRFYGYTF; CDR3nt: TGCGCCAGCAGTGAGTCCCGTTTCTATGGCTACACCTTC
v_gene: TRBV13; j_gene: TRBJ2-5; d_gene: -; len: 14; abundance: -; CDR3aa: CASSRDSPEETQYF; CDR3nt: TGTGCCAGCAGCCGGGACTCTCCCGAGGAGACCCAGTACTTC
v_gene: TRBV7-9; j_gene: TRBJ1-2; d_gene: -; len: 13; abundance: few; CDR3aa: CASSRPGRGGYTF; CDR3nt: TGTGCCAGCAGCCGACCGGGGAGGGGAGGCTACACCTTC
v_gene: TRBV7-9; j_gene: TRBJ2-2; d_gene: -; len: 14; abundance: few; CDR3aa: CASSLARRAEELFF; CDR3nt: TGTGCCAGCAGCTTGGCCAGGAGGGCCGAGGAGCTGTTTTTT
v_gene: TRBV10-2; j_gene: TRBJ1-1; d_gene: TRBD1; len: 13; abundance: many; CDR3aa: CASKGARNTEAFF; CDR3nt: TGCGCCAGTAAGGGGGCGCGGAACACTGAAGCTTTCTTT
v_gene: TRBV10-2; j_gene: TRBJ2-7; d_gene: -; len: 13; abundance: few; CDR3aa: CASSLRGGYEQYF; CDR3nt: TGTGCCAGCAGTCTCAGGGGCGGCTACGAGCAGTACTTC
v_gene: TRBV5-4; j_gene: TRBJ2-7; d_gene: TRBD2; len: 14; abundance: few; CDR3aa: CASSFPGAGYEQYF; CDR3nt: TGTGCCAGCAGCTTTCCGGGAGCGGGGTACGAGCAGTACTTC
v_gene: TRBV10-3; j_gene: TRBJ1-1; d_gene: -; len: 15; abundance: -; CDR3aa: CAISGAGTGNTEAFF; CDR3nt: TGTGCCATCAGTGGGGCAGGGACGGGGAACACTGAAGCTTTCTTT
v_gene: TRBV7-8; j_gene: TRBJ1-6; d_gene: -; len: 12; abundance: -; CDR3aa: CASSQINSPLHF; CDR3nt: TGTGCCAGCAGCCAAATAAATTCACCCCTCCACTTT
v_gene: TRBV10-3; j_gene: TRBJ2-3; d_gene: TRBD2; len: 15; abundance: -; CDR3aa: CAISDYSGRTDTQYF; CDR3nt: TGTGCCATCAGTGATTATAGCGGGAGGACAGATACGCAGTATTTT
v_gene: TRBV9; j_gene: TRBJ1-1; d_gene: -; len: 13; abundance: many; CDR3aa: CASSVETETEAFF; CDR3nt: TGTGCCAGCAGCGTAGAAACGGAGACTGAAGCTTTCTTT
v_gene: TRBV20-1; j_gene: TRBJ2-2; d_gene: -; len: 13; abundance: few; CDR3aa: CSALQGLVGELFF; CDR3nt: TGCAGTGCGTTACAGGGTCTGGTCGGGGAGCTGTTTTTT
v_gene: TRBV2; j_gene: TRBJ2-6; d_gene: TRBD1; len: 17; abundance: -; CDR3aa: CASNGQGPFTGANVLTF; CDR3nt: TGTGCCAGCAACGGACAGGGACCCTTCACTGGGGCCAACGTCCTGACTTTC
v_gene: TRBV2; j_gene: TRBJ1-2; d_gene: -; len: 12; abundance: -; CDR3aa: CASTVSLYGYTF; CDR3nt: TGTGCCAGCACGGTCAGCCTCTATGGCTACACCTTC
v_gene: TRBV24-1; j_gene: TRBJ1-5; d_gene: TRBD1; len: 13; abundance: -; CDR3aa: CATSETGGLPQHF; CDR3nt: TGTGCCACCAGTGAGACAGGGGGCTTGCCCCAGCATTTT
v_gene: TRBV12-3/TRBV12-4; j_gene: TRBJ2-5; d_gene: -; len: 15; abundance: -; CDR3aa: CASSYVRQTQETQYF; CDR3nt: TGTGCCAGCAGTTACGTTCGTCAGACCCAAGAGACCCAGTACTTC
v_gene: TRBV12-5; j_gene: TRBJ1-5; d_gene: -; len: 14; abundance: -; CDR3aa: CASGSLHSNQPQHF; CDR3nt: TGTGCTAGTGGTTCACTGCATAGCAATCAGCCCCAGCATTTT
v_gene: TRBV7-9; j_gene: TRBJ2-4; d_gene: -; len: 14; abundance: -; CDR3aa: CASSPEEVVDIQYF; CDR3nt: TGTGCCAGCAGCCCCGAGGAGGTAGTGGACATTCAGTACTTC
v_gene: TRBV20-1; j_gene: TRBJ1-5; d_gene: TRBD1; len: 14; abundance: -; CDR3aa: CSAPTGYSNQPQHF; CDR3nt: TGCAGTGCCCCGACAGGGTATAGCAATCAGCCCCAGCATTTT
v_gene: TRBV2; j_gene: TRBJ2-7; d_gene: TRBD2; len: 16; abundance: -; CDR3aa: CASTPSGGAGSYEQYF; CDR3nt: TGTGCCAGCACTCCCTCGGGGGGGGCGGGCTCCTACGAGCAGTACTTC
v_gene: TRBV24-1; j_gene: TRBJ2-5; d_gene: TRBD2; len: 19; abundance: many; CDR3aa: CATSAVSGTSGRMSETQYF; CDR3nt: TGTGCCACCAGTGCCGTTTCCGGGACTAGCGGGAGGATGAGTGAGACCCAGTACTTC
v_gene: TRBV2; j_gene: TRBJ1-6; d_gene: TRBD1; len: 15; abundance: few; CDR3aa: CASSGTGRLLGPLHF; CDR3nt: TGTGCCAGCAGTGGGACAGGGCGCCTCTTAGGCCCCCTCCACTTT
v_gene: TRBV5-5; j_gene: TRBJ1-2; d_gene: -; len: 14; abundance: many; CDR3aa: CASRGDGRTYGYTF; CDR3nt: TGTGCCAGCAGGGGGGACGGACGCACCTATGGCTACACCTTC